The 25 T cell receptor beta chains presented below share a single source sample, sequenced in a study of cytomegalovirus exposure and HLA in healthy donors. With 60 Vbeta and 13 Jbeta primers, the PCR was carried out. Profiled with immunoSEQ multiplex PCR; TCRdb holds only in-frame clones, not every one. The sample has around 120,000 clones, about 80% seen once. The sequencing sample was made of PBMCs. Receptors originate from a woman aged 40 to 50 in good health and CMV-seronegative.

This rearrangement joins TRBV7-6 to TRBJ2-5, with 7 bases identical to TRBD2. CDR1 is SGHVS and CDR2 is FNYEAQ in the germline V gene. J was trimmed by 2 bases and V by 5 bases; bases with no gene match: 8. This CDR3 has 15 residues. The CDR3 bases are TGTGCCAGCAGCCGGCTCGCGGGGGTACAAGAGACCCAGTACTTC. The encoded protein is CASSRLAGVQETQYF.

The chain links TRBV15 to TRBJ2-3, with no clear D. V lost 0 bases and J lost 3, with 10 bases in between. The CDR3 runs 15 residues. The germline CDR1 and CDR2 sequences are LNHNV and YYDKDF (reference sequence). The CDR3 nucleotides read TGTGCCACCAGCAGAGATCCACCTAGTACAGATACGCAGTATTTT. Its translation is CATSRDPPSTDTQYF.

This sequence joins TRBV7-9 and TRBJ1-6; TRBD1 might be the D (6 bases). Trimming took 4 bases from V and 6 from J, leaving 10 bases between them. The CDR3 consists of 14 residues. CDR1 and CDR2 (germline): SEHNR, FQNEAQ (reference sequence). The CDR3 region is CASSSDSSNSPLHF. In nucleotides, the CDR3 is TGTGCCAGCAGCTCGGACAGCTCTAATTCACCCCTCCACTTT.

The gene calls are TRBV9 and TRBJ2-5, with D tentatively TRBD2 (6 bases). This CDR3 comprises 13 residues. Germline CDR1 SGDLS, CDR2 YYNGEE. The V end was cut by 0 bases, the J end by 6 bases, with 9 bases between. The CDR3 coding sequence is TGTGCCAGCAGCGTAGGGACTATACAGACCCAGTACTTC. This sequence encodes CASSVGTIQTQYF.

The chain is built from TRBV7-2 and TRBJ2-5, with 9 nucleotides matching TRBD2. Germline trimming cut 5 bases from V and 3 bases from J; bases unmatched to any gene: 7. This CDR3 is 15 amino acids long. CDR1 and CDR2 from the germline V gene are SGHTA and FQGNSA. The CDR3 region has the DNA TGTGCCAGCAGCATGGGACTAGCTGACAAAGAGACCCAGTACTTC. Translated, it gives CASSMGLADKETQYF.

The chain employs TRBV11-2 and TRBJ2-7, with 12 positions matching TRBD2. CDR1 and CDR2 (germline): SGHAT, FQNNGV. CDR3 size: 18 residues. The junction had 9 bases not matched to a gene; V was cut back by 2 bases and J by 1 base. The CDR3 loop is CASSLWPPTSGSSYEQYF. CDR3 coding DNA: TGTGCCAGCAGCTTATGGCCCCCGACTAGCGGGAGTTCCTACGAGCAGTACTTC.

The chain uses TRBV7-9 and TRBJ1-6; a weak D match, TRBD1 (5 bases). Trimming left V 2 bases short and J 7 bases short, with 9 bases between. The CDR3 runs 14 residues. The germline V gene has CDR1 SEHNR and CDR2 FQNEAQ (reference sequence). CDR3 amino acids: CASSLQGRNSPLHF. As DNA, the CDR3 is TGTGCCAGCAGCTTACAGGGTCGGAATTCACCCCTCCACTTT.

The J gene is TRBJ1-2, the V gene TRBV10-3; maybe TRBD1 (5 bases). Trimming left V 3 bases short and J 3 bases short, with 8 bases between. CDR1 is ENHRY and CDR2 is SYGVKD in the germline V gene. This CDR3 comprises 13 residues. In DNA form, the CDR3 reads TGTGCCATCAGTGATCCGACAGACTATGGCTACACCTTC. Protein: CAISDPTDYGYTF.

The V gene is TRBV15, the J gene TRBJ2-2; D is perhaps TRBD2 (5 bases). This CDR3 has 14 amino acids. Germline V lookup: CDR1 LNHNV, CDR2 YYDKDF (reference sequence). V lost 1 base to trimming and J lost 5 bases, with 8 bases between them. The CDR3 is CATSRARATGELFF. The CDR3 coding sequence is TGTGCCACCAGCAGAGCGCGGGCGACCGGGGAGCTGTTTTTT. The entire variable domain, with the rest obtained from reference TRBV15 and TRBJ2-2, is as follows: DAMVIQNPRYQVTQFGKPVTLSCSQTLNHNVMYWYQQKSSQAPKLLFHYYDKDFNNEADTPDNFQSRRPNTSFCFLDIRSPGLGDTAMYLCATSRARATGELFFGEGSRLTVL.

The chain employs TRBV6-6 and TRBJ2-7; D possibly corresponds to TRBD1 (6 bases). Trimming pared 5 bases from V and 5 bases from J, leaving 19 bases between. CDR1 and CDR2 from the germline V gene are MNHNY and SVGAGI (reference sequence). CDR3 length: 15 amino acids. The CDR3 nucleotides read TGTGCCAGCAGTCGCCCCCAACAGGGAATCAACGAGCAGTACTTC. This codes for CASSRPQQGINEQYF.

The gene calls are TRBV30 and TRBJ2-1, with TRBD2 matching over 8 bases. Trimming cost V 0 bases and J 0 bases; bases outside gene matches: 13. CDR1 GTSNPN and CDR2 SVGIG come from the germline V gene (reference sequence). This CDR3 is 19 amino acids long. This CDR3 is CAWSVTGRGKMSSYNEQFF. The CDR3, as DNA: TGTGCCTGGAGTGTAACCGGGAGGGGAAAAATGAGCTCCTACAATGAGCAGTTCTTC.

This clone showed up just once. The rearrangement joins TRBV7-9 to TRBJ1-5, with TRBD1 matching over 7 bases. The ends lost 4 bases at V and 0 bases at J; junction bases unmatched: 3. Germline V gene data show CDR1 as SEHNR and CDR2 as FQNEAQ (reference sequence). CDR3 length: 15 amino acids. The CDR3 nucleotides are TGTGCCAGCAGCTCGGACAGGACTAGCAATCAGCCCCAGCATTTT. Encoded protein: CASSSDRTSNQPQHF.

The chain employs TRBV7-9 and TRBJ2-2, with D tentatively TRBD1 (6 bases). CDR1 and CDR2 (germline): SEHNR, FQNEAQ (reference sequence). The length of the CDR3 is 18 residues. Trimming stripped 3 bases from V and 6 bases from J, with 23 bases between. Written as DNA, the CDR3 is TGTGCCAGCAGCTTCCCCCCCAGGGGTCGGCTACAGTCCGGGGAGCTGTTTTTT. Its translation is CASSFPPRGRLQSGELFF.

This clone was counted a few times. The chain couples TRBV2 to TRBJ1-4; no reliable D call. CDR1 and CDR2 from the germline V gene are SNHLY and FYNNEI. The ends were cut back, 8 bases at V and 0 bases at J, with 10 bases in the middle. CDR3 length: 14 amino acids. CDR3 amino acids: CASRLQPTNEKLFF. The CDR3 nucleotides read TGTGCCAGCCGATTACAGCCAACTAATGAAAAACTGTTTTTT.

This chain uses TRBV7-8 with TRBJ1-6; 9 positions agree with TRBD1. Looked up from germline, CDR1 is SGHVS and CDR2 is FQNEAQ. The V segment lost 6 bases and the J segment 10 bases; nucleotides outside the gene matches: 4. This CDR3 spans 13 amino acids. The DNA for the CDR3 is TGTGCCAGCAGGGACAGGGGCAGATCACCCCTCCACTTT. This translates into CASRDRGRSPLHF.

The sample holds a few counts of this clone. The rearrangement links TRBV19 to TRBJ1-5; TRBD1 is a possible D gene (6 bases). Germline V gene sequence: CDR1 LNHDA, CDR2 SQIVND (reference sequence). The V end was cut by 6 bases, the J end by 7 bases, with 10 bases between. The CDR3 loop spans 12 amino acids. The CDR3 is CASSTGSQPQHF. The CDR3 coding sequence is TGTGCCAGTAGCACAGGGTCCCAGCCCCAGCATTTT.

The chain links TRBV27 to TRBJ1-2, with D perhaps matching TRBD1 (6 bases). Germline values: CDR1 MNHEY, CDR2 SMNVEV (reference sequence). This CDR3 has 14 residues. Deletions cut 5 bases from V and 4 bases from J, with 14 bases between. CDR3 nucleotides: TGTGCCAGCAGTACCGGTAGGGGGGGCTATGGCTACACCTTC. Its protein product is CASSTGRGGYGYTF.

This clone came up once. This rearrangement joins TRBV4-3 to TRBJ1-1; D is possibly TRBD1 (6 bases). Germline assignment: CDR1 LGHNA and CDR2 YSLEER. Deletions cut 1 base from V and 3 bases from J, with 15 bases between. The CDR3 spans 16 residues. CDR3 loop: CASSQGETGPYTEAFF. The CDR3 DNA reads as TGCGCCAGCAGCCAAGGAGAGACAGGACCATACACTGAAGCTTTCTTT.

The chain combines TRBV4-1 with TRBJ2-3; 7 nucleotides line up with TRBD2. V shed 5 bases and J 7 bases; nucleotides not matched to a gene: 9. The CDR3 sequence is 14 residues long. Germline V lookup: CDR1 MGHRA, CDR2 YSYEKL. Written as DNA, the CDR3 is TGCGCCAGCAGCGACGGCCCCGGGGGGAATACGCAGTATTTT. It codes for CASSDGPGGNTQYF.

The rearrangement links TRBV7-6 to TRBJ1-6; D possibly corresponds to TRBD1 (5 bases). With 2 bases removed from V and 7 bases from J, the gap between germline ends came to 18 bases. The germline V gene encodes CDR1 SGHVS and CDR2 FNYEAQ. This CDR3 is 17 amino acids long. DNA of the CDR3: TGTGCCAGCAGCTTAAGCGGCAGGCGGGGGAGAAATTCACCCCTCCACTTT. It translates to CASSLSGRRGRNSPLHF.

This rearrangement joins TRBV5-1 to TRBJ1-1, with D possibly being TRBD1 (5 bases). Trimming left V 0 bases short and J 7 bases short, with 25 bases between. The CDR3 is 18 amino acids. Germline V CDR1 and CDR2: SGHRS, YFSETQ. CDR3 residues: CASSLARLGVRVQDEAFF. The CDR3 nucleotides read TGCGCCAGCAGCTTGGCCAGGCTCGGTGTCAGGGTCCAGGATGAAGCTTTCTTT. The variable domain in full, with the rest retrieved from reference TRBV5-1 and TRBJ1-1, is KAGVTQTPRYLIKTRGQQVTLSCSPISGHRSVSWYQQTPGQGLQFLFEYFSETQRNKGNFPGRFSGRQFSNSRSEMNVSTLELGDSALYLCASSLARLGVRVQDEAFFGQGTRLTVV.

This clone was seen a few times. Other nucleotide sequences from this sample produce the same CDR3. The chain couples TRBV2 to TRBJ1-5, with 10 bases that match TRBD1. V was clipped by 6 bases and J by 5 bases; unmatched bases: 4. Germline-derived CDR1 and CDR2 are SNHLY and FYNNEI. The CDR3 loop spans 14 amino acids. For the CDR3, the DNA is TGTGCCAGCAGACTGGACAGGGGGGATCAGCCCCAGCATTTT. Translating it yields CASRLDRGDQPQHF.

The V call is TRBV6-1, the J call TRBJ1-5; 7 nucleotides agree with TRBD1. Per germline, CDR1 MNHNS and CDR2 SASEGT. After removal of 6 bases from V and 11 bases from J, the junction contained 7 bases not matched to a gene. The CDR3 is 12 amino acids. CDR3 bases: TGTGCCAGCAGCCCAATACAGGGGACCCAGCATTTT. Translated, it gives CASSPIQGTQHF.

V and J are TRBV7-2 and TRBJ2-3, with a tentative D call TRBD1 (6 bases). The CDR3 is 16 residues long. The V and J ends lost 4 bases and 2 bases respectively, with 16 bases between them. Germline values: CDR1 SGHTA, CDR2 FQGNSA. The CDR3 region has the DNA TGTGCCAGCAGCTCGCAGGGGATGCGGACCACAGATACGCAGTATTTT. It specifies CASSSQGMRTTDTQYF.

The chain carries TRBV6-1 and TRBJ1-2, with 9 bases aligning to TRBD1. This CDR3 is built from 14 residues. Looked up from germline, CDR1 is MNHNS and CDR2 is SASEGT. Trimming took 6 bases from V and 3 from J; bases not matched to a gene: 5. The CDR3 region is CASRRTGEDYGYTF. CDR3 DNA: TGTGCCAGCAGACGGACAGGGGAGGACTATGGCTACACCTTC.